This T cell receptor (beta chain) came from a study of cytomegalovirus exposure and HLA in healthy donors. Study context: Both the approximately 130 validation repertoires and the roughly 700 first-cohort repertoires used the same platform, as reported by a later analysis. Study-level results: Subsequent analysis showed first-cohort TCR clusters tending to co-occur in 120 validation repertoires. Across donors, most TCRs were seen rarely, yet some public ones were widespread.

The protocol was immunoSEQ multiplex PCR, while the TCRdb copy is restricted to in-frame clones and leaves out a portion. The sample lists more than 70,000 clones, 95% to 97% occurring once. To note about this clone: The antigen is not known.

The CDR3 sequence is 15 residues long. CDR1 SGHDN and CDR2 FVKESK come from the germline V gene. V shed 1 base and J shed 1 base, with 9 bases lying between them. Sequenced: PBMCs. The chain combines TRBV14 with TRBJ2-3; TRBD1 might be the D (5 bases). The clonotype comes from a young man in good health and CMV-seropositive. CDR3 nucleotide sequence: TGTGCCAGCAGCCAAGGGCAGGGTGGCACAGATACGCAGTATTTT. This encodes CASSQGQGGTDTQYF.